This is a list of T cell receptor beta chains from one sample in a study of shared clonotypes between healthy human individuals. The table came from immunoSEQ multiplex PCR; TCRdb's copy has only in-frame clones and leaves some out. The sample holds about 600,000 clones, about 80% seen once. Material for sequencing was PBMCs. The receptors were gathered from a woman in her thirties or forties in good health. Some clones in this sample may be carry-over from other donors' samples. The CDR3 runs from the conserved cysteine through the conserved F or W. D genes are given only for firm matches. Clone size is stated in some rows and not others, as once, few, many or a class when expanded.

j_gene: TRBJ1-3
abundance: -
v_gene: TRBV18
d_gene: -
CDR3aa: CASSPAADGNTIYF
CDR3nt: TGTGCCAGCTCACCGGCGGCGGATGGAAACACCATATATTTT

j_gene: TRBJ2-1
abundance: -
v_gene: TRBV29-1
d_gene: -
CDR3aa: CSVDKDRPSNEQFF
CDR3nt: TGCAGCGTTGATAAGGACAGACCCTCCAATGAGCAGTTCTTC

j_gene: TRBJ2-1
abundance: -
v_gene: TRBV19
d_gene: TRBD2
CDR3aa: CASSTGTSGTYNEQFF
CDR3nt: TGTGCCAGTAGTACCGGGACTAGCGGAACCTACAATGAGCAGTTCTTC

j_gene: TRBJ2-7
abundance: -
v_gene: TRBV19
d_gene: TRBD2
CDR3aa: CASSIRRGGRAVEQYF
CDR3nt: TGTGCCAGTAGTATTCGTCGGGGCGGGAGGGCCGTCGAGCAGTACTTC

j_gene: TRBJ1-2
abundance: -
v_gene: TRBV4-2
d_gene: TRBD1
CDR3aa: CASSQVGSRDRESVYTF
CDR3nt: TGTGCCAGCAGCCAAGTAGGGAGCCGGGACAGGGAGTCGGTCTACACCTTC

j_gene: TRBJ1-4
abundance: -
v_gene: TRBV6-1
d_gene: -
CDR3aa: CASDLDGLNEKLFF
CDR3nt: TGTGCCAGCGATCTGGACGGACTTAATGAAAAACTGTTTTTT

j_gene: TRBJ2-3
abundance: -
v_gene: TRBV29-1
d_gene: TRBD2
CDR3aa: CSVEDSAGVLDTQYF
CDR3nt: TGCAGCGTTGAAGATTCAGCGGGAGTCCTAGATACGCAGTATTTT

j_gene: TRBJ1-3
abundance: few
v_gene: TRBV2
d_gene: TRBD1
CDR3aa: CASSPQGASGNTIYF
CDR3nt: TGTGCCAGCAGCCCACAGGGGGCATCTGGAAACACCATATATTTT

j_gene: TRBJ1-5
abundance: -
v_gene: TRBV9
d_gene: -
CDR3aa: CASSAHGSNQPQHF
CDR3nt: TGTGCCAGCAGCGCCCACGGGAGCAATCAGCCCCAGCATTTT

j_gene: TRBJ2-1
abundance: -
v_gene: TRBV10-2
d_gene: TRBD2
CDR3aa: CASSAPTSTHNEQFF
CDR3nt: TGCGCCAGCAGTGCCCCGACTAGCACCCACAATGAGCAGTTCTTC

j_gene: TRBJ1-5
abundance: -
v_gene: TRBV28
d_gene: -
CDR3aa: CASSPIYSNQPQHF
CDR3nt: TGTGCCAGCAGTCCGATATATAGCAATCAGCCCCAGCATTTT

j_gene: TRBJ2-2
abundance: -
v_gene: TRBV6-6
d_gene: -
CDR3aa: CASSPRARASTGELFF
CDR3nt: TGTGCCAGCAGTCCCCGGGCCAGGGCTAGTACCGGGGAGCTGTTTTTT

j_gene: TRBJ2-1
abundance: few
v_gene: TRBV5-1
d_gene: -
CDR3aa: CASSLGAVVNEQFF
CDR3nt: TGCGCCAGCAGCTTGGGCGCTGTTGTCAATGAGCAGTTCTTC

j_gene: TRBJ2-2
abundance: -
v_gene: TRBV28
d_gene: TRBD1
CDR3aa: CASSQGDLNTGELFF
CDR3nt: TGTGCCAGCAGTCAGGGGGATTTGAACACCGGGGAGCTGTTTTTT

j_gene: TRBJ1-5
abundance: -
v_gene: TRBV6-1
d_gene: TRBD1
CDR3aa: CASQQGGNQPQHF
CDR3nt: TGTGCCAGCCAACAGGGGGGAAATCAGCCCCAGCATTTT

j_gene: TRBJ2-3
abundance: -
v_gene: TRBV7-8
d_gene: -
CDR3aa: CASSLGPLARRTDTQYF
CDR3nt: TGTGCCAGCAGCTTAGGGCCTCTAGCTCGGAGGACAGATACGCAGTATTTT

j_gene: TRBJ2-1
abundance: -
v_gene: TRBV14
d_gene: TRBD2
CDR3aa: CASSRPGGYNEQFF
CDR3nt: TGTGCCAGCAGCCGACCCGGGGGGTACAATGAGCAGTTCTTC

j_gene: TRBJ1-1
abundance: many
v_gene: TRBV4-1
d_gene: -
CDR3aa: CASSPLGQGGNTEAFF
CDR3nt: TGCGCCAGCAGCCCCTTAGGGCAGGGAGGTAACACTGAAGCTTTCTTT

j_gene: TRBJ2-1
abundance: few
v_gene: TRBV7-9
d_gene: -
CDR3aa: CASSLDVTYNEQFF
CDR3nt: TGTGCCAGCAGCTTAGATGTGACTTACAATGAGCAGTTCTTC

j_gene: TRBJ1-5
abundance: -
v_gene: TRBV16
d_gene: -
CDR3aa: CASSLDRSGPQHF
CDR3nt: TGTGCCAGCAGCCTAGACAGGAGTGGGCCCCAGCATTTT